The 27 T cell receptor beta chains presented below share a single source sample, sequenced in a study of OX40 agonist ivuxolimab in advanced cancers. The data were produced by immunoSEQ multiplex PCR, yet TCRdb's version contains in-frame clones alone and is incomplete. The table records approximately 20,000 clones, around 80% of them present only once. The specimen comprised CD4+ or CD8+ T cells sorted from blood, sampled in a trial of the OX40 agonist ivuxolimab. These TCRs come from an adult with an advanced solid tumor such as melanoma, head and neck, liver or kidney cancer.

The rearrangement joins TRBV7-6 to TRBJ1-6; possibly TRBD1 for D (5 bases). CDR1 SGHVS and CDR2 FNYEAQ come from the germline V gene. Deletions cut 1 base from V and 0 bases from J, with 7 bases between. This CDR3 is built from 16 residues. CDR3 nucleotides: TGTGCCAGCAGCTTAGGGGGCCCCTCCTATAATTCACCCCTCCACTTT. Its protein is CASSLGGPSYNSPLHF.

V and J are TRBV5-1 and TRBJ2-3; D is unresolved. The CDR3 is 12 amino acids. The germline V gene encodes CDR1 SGHRS and CDR2 YFSETQ. V gave up 2 bases and J gave up 0 bases, with 1 base separating them. The DNA for the CDR3 is TGCGCCAGCAGCTTTAGCACAGATACGCAGTATTTT. Residues: CASSFSTDTQYF.

The V and J genes are TRBV5-5 and TRBJ2-1; D is unclear. Germline-derived CDR1 and CDR2 are SGHKS and YYEKEE (reference sequence). V lost 0 bases, J lost 9 bases, and 7 bases lay in between. CDR3 length equals 12 residues. This CDR3 reads CASSLGWSEQFF. The CDR3 DNA is TGTGCCAGCAGCTTGGGGTGGAGTGAGCAGTTCTTC. Filled out from reference TRBV5-5 and TRBJ2-1, the complete variable domain reads DAGVTQSPTHLIKTRGQQVTLRCSPISGHKSVSWYQQVLGQGPQFIFQYYEKEERGRGNFPDRFSARQFPNYSSELNVNALLLGDSALYLCASSLGWSEQFFGPGTRLTVL.

This sequence joins TRBV7-6 and TRBJ1-1; perhaps TRBD1 as D (5 bases). The CDR3 has 17 residues. CDR1 and CDR2 from the germline V gene are SGHVS and FNYEAQ. V lost 1 base and J lost 3, with 18 bases in between. CDR3 in DNA: TGTGCCAGCAGCTTAGAGACCCCTATGGGGGGGGACACTGAAGCTTTCTTT. It translates to CASSLETPMGGDTEAFF.

The chain links TRBV28 to TRBJ2-7; the D gene is possibly TRBD1 (5 bases). Between the trimmed V and J ends, which lost 2 bases and 2 bases, there was a span of 10 bases. Germline CDR1 reads MDHEN; CDR2 reads SYDVKM. This CDR3 has 14 amino acids. CDR3 residues: CASSLGAGPYEQYF. The CDR3 nucleotides are TGTGCCAGCAGTTTAGGTGCAGGGCCCTACGAGCAGTACTTC. The complete variable domain, with remaining parts taken from reference TRBV28 and TRBJ2-7, reads DVKVTQSSRYLVKRTGEKVFLECVQDMDHENMFWYRQDPGLGLRLIYFSYDVKMKEKGDIPEGYSVSREKKERFSLILESASTNQTSMYLCASSLGAGPYEQYFGPGTRLTVT.

This chain connects TRBV13 to TRBJ2-2, with 8 nucleotides matching TRBD2. V lost 5 bases to trimming and J lost 4 bases; unmatched junction nucleotides: 6. Germline assignment: CDR1 PRHDT and CDR2 FYEKMQ (reference sequence). The CDR3 totals 15 residues. The CDR3 protein is CASSHRGGITGELFF. CDR3 DNA: TGTGCCAGCAGCCACCGCGGGGGGATCACCGGGGAGCTGTTTTTT.

J is TRBJ2-7 and V is TRBV9; D might be TRBD1 (6 bases). Looked up from germline, CDR1 is SGDLS and CDR2 is YYNGEE. The CDR3 contains 14 residues. Trimming removed 3 bases from V and 0 bases from J, with 10 bases in between. The CDR3 protein is CASSAGQSSYEQYF. The CDR3 DNA is TGTGCCAGCAGCGCGGGACAAAGCTCCTACGAGCAGTACTTC. Combining the CDR3 with reference TRBV9 and TRBJ2-7 gives the whole variable domain DSGVTQTPKHLITATGQRVTLRCSPRSGDLSVYWYQQSLDQGLQFLIQYYNGEERAKGNILERFSAQQFPDLHSELNLSSLELGDSALYFCASSAGQSSYEQYFGPGTRLTVT.

CDR3 region: CASSQDRSHTTEAFF. Written as DNA, the CDR3 is TGCGCCAGCAGCCAAGATCGGTCTCACACCACTGAAGCTTTCTTT. V usage is TRBV4-3 and J usage is TRBJ1-1; D remains unclear. Per germline, CDR1 LGHNA and CDR2 YSLEER. The V gene lost 0 bases and the J gene lost 4 bases, with 12 bases spanning the gap. The CDR3 totals 15 residues.

J is TRBJ2-7 and V is TRBV5-1, with TRBD2 matching 13 bases. This CDR3 is built from 14 residues. Germline assignment: CDR1 SGHRS and CDR2 YFSETQ. V lost 5 bases, J lost 4 bases, and 3 bases stayed unmatched. In DNA, the CDR3 is TGCGCCAGCAGTCCGGGACTAGCGGGGTACGAGCAGTACTTC. Protein: CASSPGLAGYEQYF.

The gene calls are TRBV5-6 and TRBJ2-5, with 7 bases that match TRBD1. The CDR3 loop spans 14 amino acids. The V gene end was trimmed by 1 base and the J gene end by 1 base; junction bases not matched to a gene: 1. CDR1 is SGHDT and CDR2 is YYEEEE in the germline V gene. The CDR3 DNA is TGTGCCAGCAGCTTGTGGGACAGCCAAGAGACCCAGTACTTC. Translation: CASSLWDSQETQYF.

V usage is TRBV7-9 and J usage is TRBJ1-3; D is unclear. The CDR3 consists of 14 residues. Germline loops: CDR1 SEHNR, CDR2 FQNEAQ (reference sequence). Trimming removed 6 bases at V and 6 bases at J, with 15 bases between. CDR3 sequence: CASSQAREINTIYF. CDR3 DNA: TGTGCCAGCAGTCAAGCGCGAGAGATAAACACCATATATTTT.

The rearrangement links TRBV14 to TRBJ2-3; the match to TRBD2 covers 8 bases. Losses at the gene ends were 1 base for V and 5 bases for J; bases not matched to a gene: 8. The germline CDR1 and CDR2 sequences are SGHDN and FVKESK. The CDR3 has 16 residues. DNA for the CDR3: TGTGCCAGCAGCCAAGGTATCCGGGGGGGGCAAGATACGCAGTATTTT. As protein: CASSQGIRGGQDTQYF.

The V call is TRBV11-2, the J call TRBJ1-5; D possibly corresponds to TRBD1 (5 bases). This CDR3 spans 14 amino acids. Per germline, CDR1 SGHAT and CDR2 FQNNGV. Trimming stripped 0 bases from V and 3 bases from J, with 6 bases between. The CDR3 sequence: CASSLEGDNQPQHF. CDR3 sequence (DNA): TGTGCCAGCAGCTTAGAGGGGGACAATCAGCCCCAGCATTTT. Supplemented by reference TRBV11-2 and TRBJ1-5, the full variable domain reads EAGVAQSPRYKIIEKRQSVAFWCNPISGHATLYWYQQILGQGPKLLIQFQNNGVVDDSQLPKDRFSAERLKGVDSTLKIQPAKLEDSAVYLCASSLEGDNQPQHFGDGTRLSIL.

The chain couples TRBV12-5 to TRBJ2-3; 7 bases fit TRBD1. The CDR3 runs 15 residues. Per germline, CDR1 LGHNT and CDR2 FRNRAP. After removal of 6 bases from V and 1 base from J, the junction contained 7 bases not matched to a gene. CDR3 DNA: TGTGCTAGTGGGACATTAACAGGGGGCACAGATACGCAGTATTTT. Its protein is CASGTLTGGTDTQYF.

Only one count was recorded for this clone. The chain couples TRBV10-3 to TRBJ2-7; 9 positions agree with TRBD1. CDR3 length equals 14 residues. Germline lookup yields CDR1 ENHRY and CDR2 SYGVKD. V was clipped by 2 bases and J by 7 bases; unmatched bases: 6. As DNA, the CDR3 is TGTGCCATCAGTGAGGGACAGGGGTCTAGGGAGCAGTACTTC. Residues: CAISEGQGSREQYF.

V gene TRBV30 combines with J gene TRBJ1-1, with unresolved D. The germline gives CDR1 GTSNPN, CDR2 SVGIG (reference sequence). The V end lost 2 bases, the J end lost 8 bases, and 12 bases lay between the germline ends. The CDR3 runs to 12 residues. CDR3 in DNA: TGTGCCTGGAGTCCCACACGGGGAGAAGCTTTCTTT. Translated, it gives CAWSPTRGEAFF.

This rearrangement joins TRBV28 to TRBJ2-7, with a weak D call TRBD1 (6 bases). This CDR3 spans 13 amino acids. V was trimmed by 7 bases and J by 5 bases, leaving 15 bases between them. Germline-derived CDR1 and CDR2 are MDHEN and SYDVKM. CDR3 nucleotide sequence: TGTGCCAGCAAGGAGGAGGACAGACACGAGCAGTACTTC. It specifies CASKEEDRHEQYF.

The chain has TRBV19 and TRBJ1-2, with TRBD1 identical over 10 bases. Germline assignment: CDR1 LNHDA and CDR2 SQIVND (reference sequence). V gave up 5 bases and J gave up 6 bases; unmatched junction bases: 9. The CDR3 is made up of 15 amino acids. CDR3 in amino acids: CASSRQGADPNGYTF. The DNA of the CDR3 is TGTGCCAGTAGTCGACAGGGGGCCGATCCCAATGGCTACACCTTC.

This chain connects TRBV6-6 to TRBJ2-1; D uncertain. The germline CDR1 and CDR2 sequences are MNHNY and SVGAGI (reference sequence). The CDR3 is made up of 11 amino acids. The V gene lost 2 bases and the J gene lost 7 bases, with 3 bases spanning the gap. CDR3 sequence (DNA): TGTGCCAGCAGTTACGGGAATGAGCAGTTCTTC. Translation: CASSYGNEQFF.

Only a few counts were recorded for this clone. CDR3 bases: TGTGCCAGCAGTACCCGACTAGCGGGGCCCCCGGTGGATGAGCAGTTCTTC. Its translation is CASSTRLAGPPVDEQFF. The rearrangement joins TRBV27 to TRBJ2-1; 11 bases fit TRBD2. Germline CDR1 MNHEY, CDR2 SMNVEV (reference sequence). The CDR3 contains 17 residues. The V and J ends lost 5 bases and 8 bases, in that order; junction bases with no gene match: 14.

The chain links TRBV29-1 to TRBJ1-2, with a weak D call TRBD1 (6 bases). Germline CDR1 reads SQVTM; CDR2 reads ANQGSEA. The V gene lost 6 bases and the J gene lost 0 bases, with 17 bases spanning the gap. The CDR3 has 15 amino acids. The CDR3, as DNA: TGCAGCGTCGGTGAGGGGGGAGGCTCTAACTATGGCTACACCTTC. Protein product: CSVGEGGGSNYGYTF.

This chain connects TRBV30 to TRBJ1-6; D not resolved. CDR1 and CDR2 (germline): GTSNPN, SVGIG (reference sequence). CDR3 length: 15 residues. The V and J ends lost 0 bases and 4 bases respectively, with 10 bases between them. CDR3 residues: CAWSVLTEYNSPLHF. CDR3 in DNA: TGTGCCTGGAGTGTACTGACGGAATATAATTCACCCCTCCACTTT.

The chain carries TRBV27 and TRBJ2-2; perhaps TRBD1 as D (6 bases). The germline CDR1 and CDR2 sequences are MNHEY and SMNVEV (reference sequence). The CDR3 extends over 16 amino acids. Trimming stripped 5 bases from V and 6 bases from J, with 19 bases between. The CDR3 DNA sequence: TGTGCCAGCAGTCCAACCGACCCGACAGGACCCGGGGAGCTGTTTTTT. This translates into CASSPTDPTGPGELFF.

This clone counts as large (0.1 to 1%). This same CDR3 is encoded by further DNA sequences in the sample. J is TRBJ1-3 and V is TRBV25-1; possibly TRBD1 for D (5 bases). The V and J ends lost 7 bases and 8 bases respectively, with 9 bases between them. Germline V gene lookup returns CDR1 MGHDK and CDR2 SYGVNS. CDR3 size: 11 residues. The CDR3 reads CASTWGDTIYF. In DNA form, the CDR3 reads TGTGCCAGCACCTGGGGGGACACCATATATTTT.

The rearrangement links TRBV5-6 to TRBJ1-5, with TRBD1 identical over 8 bases. There are 18 residues in the CDR3. Germline CDR1 reads SGHDT; CDR2 reads YYEEEE. Trimming cost V 1 base and J 3 bases; bases outside gene matches: 12. The CDR3 protein is CASSLPDRGGLNNQPQHF. The CDR3 DNA sequence: TGTGCCAGCAGCTTGCCCGACAGGGGAGGCTTGAACAATCAGCCCCAGCATTTT.

The chain recombines TRBV28 with TRBJ2-7; 7 positions match TRBD1. Looked up from germline, CDR1 is MDHEN and CDR2 is SYDVKM. CDR3 length: 16 residues. J lost 1 base, V lost 4 bases, and 10 bases had no gene match. CDR3 sequence: CASSSPIRTGSYEQYF. CDR3 coding DNA: TGTGCCAGCAGTTCCCCCATCCGGACAGGTTCCTACGAGCAGTACTTC.

This clone appeared a few times. V gene TRBV7-3 combines with J gene TRBJ1-2; D not certain. Trimming took off 10 bases at V and 4 bases at J, with 13 bases between the two ends. The CDR3 totals 12 residues. Germline V gene lookup returns CDR1 SGHTA and CDR2 FQGTGA. The CDR3 loop reads CATNRVGYGYTF. The CDR3, as DNA: TGTGCCACCAACCGGGTGGGCTATGGCTACACCTTC.